The 24 T cell receptor beta chains given below trace back to one sample, sequenced in a study of T cell responses to AZD1222 COVID-19 vaccine (dated by TCRdb to the early 2020s). Interpreted using the paper, the time point label stands for: about 28 days (+/-7) after the second vaccine dose. Receptor libraries were prepared by the immunoSEQ multiplex PCR assay. The table comes from immuneACCESS by way of TCRdb, which keeps in-frame sequences with V and J called. Part of the clones is missing from these tables; in studies checked, under half for an unresolved V gene and the rest for unknown reasons. Across this sample there are roughly 270,000 clones, with 94% seen only once. The ten largest account for less than 0.65% of the sample. The sample in question was peripheral blood, obtained 28 days after the second AZD1222 dose. The source is an adult who received the AZD1222 COVID-19 vaccine.

This clone was detected once. This rearrangement joins TRBV5-5 to TRBJ1-2; tentative D call: TRBD1 (5 bases). Trimming took off 1 base at V and 3 bases at J, with 10 bases between the two ends. The CDR3 length is 14 residues. From germline, CDR1 is SGHKS and CDR2 YYEKEE (reference sequence). CDR3 loop: CASSLFGADYGYTF. The CDR3 coding sequence is TGTGCCAGCAGCTTGTTCGGGGCCGACTATGGCTACACCTTC. The full variable domain, completed using reference TRBV5-5 and TRBJ1-2, is DAGVTQSPTHLIKTRGQQVTLRCSPISGHKSVSWYQQVLGQGPQFIFQYYEKEERGRGNFPDRFSARQFPNYSSELNVNALLLGDSALYLCASSLFGADYGYTFGSGTRLTVV.

The rearrangement joins TRBV28 to TRBJ1-2; D perhaps matches TRBD1 (5 bases). Trimming took 2 bases from V and 3 from J, leaving 10 bases between them. The CDR3 runs 14 residues. Per germline, CDR1 MDHEN and CDR2 SYDVKM. CDR3 nucleotide sequence: TGTGCCAGCAGTTTAGGGGCAAGATACTATGGCTACACCTTC. This sequence encodes CASSLGARYYGYTF.

The chain employs TRBV9 and TRBJ1-1, with unresolved D. The V and J ends lost 0 bases and 0 bases respectively, with 12 bases between them. The CDR3 has 16 residues. Germline assignment: CDR1 SGDLS and CDR2 YYNGEE. The DNA of the CDR3 is TGTGCCAGCAGCGTAGAGGATCAAAGAATGAACACTGAAGCTTTCTTT. It yields the protein CASSVEDQRMNTEAFF. The entire variable domain, with the rest obtained from reference TRBV9 and TRBJ1-1, is as follows: DSGVTQTPKHLITATGQRVTLRCSPRSGDLSVYWYQQSLDQGLQFLIQYYNGEERAKGNILERFSAQQFPDLHSELNLSSLELGDSALYFCASSVEDQRMNTEAFFGQGTRLTVV.

The genes are TRBV5-1 and TRBJ2-3; D is ambiguous. Germline lookup yields CDR1 SGHRS and CDR2 YFSETQ. The CDR3 sequence is 12 residues long. V lost 3 bases, J lost 2 bases, and 4 bases lay in between. DNA of the CDR3: TGCGCCAGCAGCTCGTTCACAGATACGCAGTATTTT. Translating gives CASSSFTDTQYF.

The CDR3, as DNA: TGTGCCTCACATGAGGGGCTAGATTATGAGCAGTTCTTC. This gives the protein CASHEGLDYEQFF. The genes are TRBV28 and TRBJ2-1, with D tentatively TRBD1 or TRBD2 (5 bases each). The CDR3 extends over 13 amino acids. CDR1 is MDHEN, CDR2 SYDVKM, per germline. Trimming cost V 11 bases and J 8 bases, with 19 bases left between them.

The genes are TRBV4-1 and TRBJ2-1; 9 bases are shared with TRBD2. CDR1 is MGHRA, CDR2 YSYEKL, per germline. V was clipped by 4 bases and J by 5 bases; unmatched bases: 9. The CDR3 is 16 amino acids. The CDR3 DNA reads as TGCGCCAGCAGCCCCTGGGCGGGGGGGCCCAACAATGAGCAGTTCTTC. This sequence encodes CASSPWAGGPNNEQFF.

This clone was found once. CDR3 bases: TGCGCCAGCAGCTTGGAGAGCAGTCCCCCGCGCTACTTC. Translating it yields CASSLESSPPRYF. The chain carries TRBV5-1 and TRBJ2-7; D call uncertain. Germline V lookup: CDR1 SGHRS, CDR2 YFSETQ. Trimming removed 0 bases at V and 13 bases at J, with 17 bases between. The CDR3 has 13 amino acids.

The gene calls are TRBV7-2 and TRBJ1-2; D remains ambiguous. Germline-derived CDR1 and CDR2 are SGHTA and FQGNSA. The CDR3 is made up of 13 amino acids. Trimming removed 3 bases from V and 3 bases from J, with 8 bases in between. Written as DNA, the CDR3 is TGTGCCAGCAGCTTGGACTGGGACTATGGCTACACCTTC. As protein: CASSLDWDYGYTF.

V is TRBV19 and J is TRBJ2-5; tentative D call: TRBD1 (5 bases). The CDR3 extends over 15 amino acids. CDR1 and CDR2 (germline): LNHDA, SQIVND (reference sequence). V lost 1 base and J 5 bases, leaving 14 bases between the germline ends. The CDR3 DNA reads as TGTGCCAGTAGTATAGGGGGCAGGGCCGGGGAGACCCAGTACTTC. It codes for CASSIGGRAGETQYF.

The chain couples TRBV6-5 to TRBJ1-1, with no clear D. Trimming shortened V by 4 bases and J by 3 bases, and 12 bases separated the two germline ends. The CDR3 loop spans 14 amino acids. Germline CDR1 and CDR2: MNHEY and SVGAGI. The CDR3 is CASSLIGRDTEAFF. The CDR3 DNA follows: TGTGCCAGCAGTTTGATAGGGAGGGACACTGAAGCTTTCTTT.

The chain employs TRBV25-1 and TRBJ1-1; weak D call: TRBD1 (6 bases). From germline, CDR1 is MGHDK and CDR2 SYGVNS. The CDR3 has 14 residues. Deletions cut 5 bases from V and 2 bases from J, with 12 bases between. CDR3 sequence reads: CASSLGGFNTEAFF. The CDR3 nucleotides are TGTGCCAGCAGTTTGGGGGGCTTTAACACTGAAGCTTTCTTT.

In this sample, this clone turned up a few times. The V call is TRBV10-2, the J call TRBJ1-6; the match to TRBD1 covers 8 bases. The CDR3 runs 17 residues. J lost 1 base, V lost 4 bases, and 6 bases had no gene match. Germline values: CDR1 WSHSY, CDR2 SAAADI. CDR3 sequence (DNA): TGCGCCAGCAGTGGGTATAGACAGGGGTCCTATAATTCACCCCTCCACTTT. Amino acid sequence: CASSGYRQGSYNSPLHF.

This CDR3 is CASSVAGSLGNEQFF. The CDR3 DNA reads as TGTGCCAGCAGCGTAGCGGGGTCCTTGGGGAATGAGCAGTTCTTC. The rearrangement links TRBV9 to TRBJ2-1; D possibly corresponds to TRBD2 (5 bases). There are 15 residues in the CDR3. The V end was cut by 0 bases, the J end by 7 bases, with 14 bases between. Looked up from germline, CDR1 is SGDLS and CDR2 is YYNGEE.

The genes are TRBV6-2 or TRBV6-3 and TRBJ2-1, with 11 bases identical to TRBD2. The CDR3 runs 15 residues. V lost 4 bases, J lost 8 bases, and 7 bases stayed unmatched. Germline CDR1 and CDR2: MNHEY and SVGEGT. In DNA, the CDR3 is TGTGCCAGCAGTTCATTCACTAGCGGGAGTTATGAGCAGTTCTTC. This encodes CASSSFTSGSYEQFF.

This clone was detected a few times. V and J are TRBV11-2 and TRBJ2-1; D perhaps matches TRBD2 (5 bases). Between the trimmed V and J ends, which lost 6 bases and 8 bases, there was a span of 23 bases. The germline gives CDR1 SGHAT, CDR2 FQNNGV. The CDR3 covers 16 residues. The chain's CDR3 is CASSSIRTGRWHEQFF. The CDR3 nucleotides are TGTGCCAGCAGTTCAATTCGGACTGGCCGGTGGCATGAGCAGTTCTTC.

The chain is built from TRBV5-1 and TRBJ1-1; unclear D gene. Between the trimmed V and J ends, which lost 5 bases and 1 base, there was a span of 9 bases. Per germline, CDR1 SGHRS and CDR2 YFSETQ. CDR3 length equals 13 residues. The CDR3 loop is CASRPDGNTEAFF. The CDR3 bases are TGCGCCAGCAGACCCGACGGGAACACTGAAGCTTTCTTT.

The chain joins TRBV12-3 or TRBV12-4 to TRBJ1-1; D is unclear. The CDR3 consists of 11 residues. The ends were cut back, 6 bases at V and 6 bases at J, with 8 bases in the middle. This chain's CDR3 is CASSEGSEAFF. The CDR3 region has the DNA TGTGCCAGCAGCGAGGGATCTGAAGCTTTCTTT.

The chain has TRBV27 and TRBJ2-6; 8 nucleotides line up with TRBD2. V gave up 5 bases and J gave up 0 bases; unmatched junction bases: 3. Germline CDR1 is MNHEY and CDR2 is SMNVEV (reference sequence). This CDR3 contains 16 residues. The CDR3 DNA reads TGTGCCAGCAGTCCGAGCGGGAGCTCTGGGGCCAACGTCCTGACTTTC. Translating it yields CASSPSGSSGANVLTF. Drawing the rest from reference TRBV27 and TRBJ2-6, the complete variable domain is EAQVTQNPRYLITVTGKKLTVTCSQNMNHEYMSWYRQDPGLGLRQIYYSMNVEVTDKGDVPEGYKVSRKEKRNFPLILESPSPNQTSLYFCASSPSGSSGANVLTFGAGSRLTVL.

This chain uses TRBV10-3 with TRBJ2-3; 10 nucleotides match TRBD2. J lost 5 bases, V lost 6 bases, and 11 bases had no gene match. This CDR3 spans 16 amino acids. Germline V CDR1 and CDR2: ENHRY, SYGVKD. The CDR3, as DNA: TGTGCCATCAGCCCGGGACTAGCGCTGCGGGGAGATACGCAGTATTTT. Residues: CAISPGLALRGDTQYF.

This sequence joins TRBV7-2 and TRBJ2-7; D call uncertain. Germline CDR1 and CDR2: SGHTA and FQGNSA. The CDR3 is 11 amino acids. With 5 bases removed from V and 6 bases from J, the gap between germline ends came to 8 bases. The CDR3 here is CASSRVAEQYF. The CDR3 region has the DNA TGTGCCAGCAGCCGGGTAGCCGAGCAGTACTTC. Full variable domain (missing parts from reference TRBV7-2 and TRBJ2-7): GAGVSQSPSNKVTEKGKDVELRCDPISGHTALYWYRQSLGQGLEFLIYFQGNSAPDKSGLPSDRFSAERTGGSVSTLTIQRTQQEDSAVYLCASSRVAEQYFGPGTRLTVT.

The chain links TRBV27 to TRBJ1-1; weak D call: TRBD1 (5 bases). V lost 3 bases and J 5 bases, leaving 22 bases between the germline ends. This CDR3 is built from 17 residues. Per germline, CDR1 MNHEY and CDR2 SMNVEV (reference sequence). The CDR3 DNA is TGTGCCAGCAGTTTCAAAGCCGGGAGGGGCCCAGGGACTGAAGCTTTCTTT. This codes for CASSFKAGRGPGTEAFF.

The chain uses TRBV10-3 and TRBJ1-5, with 10 bases lining up with TRBD1. Germline-derived CDR1 and CDR2 are ENHRY and SYGVKD. This CDR3 has 17 amino acids. Germline trimming cut 0 bases from V and 2 bases from J; bases unmatched to any gene: 4. The CDR3 loop is CAISESRDRGGNQPQHF. The CDR3 nucleotides read TGTGCCATCAGTGAGTCGAGGGACAGGGGAGGCAATCAGCCCCAGCATTTT.

The genes are TRBV28 and TRBJ1-4, with 9 bases lining up with TRBD1. V shed 6 bases, J shed 6 bases, and the junction held 5 bases outside the gene matches. CDR1 and CDR2 (germline): MDHEN, SYDVKM. The CDR3 runs to 14 residues. DNA for the CDR3: TGTGCCAGCAGCCCCCGGGACAGGGATGAAAAACTGTTTTTT. Its protein is CASSPRDRDEKLFF.

The rearrangement links TRBV29-1 to TRBJ1-2; 7 bases fit TRBD1. Germline-derived CDR1 and CDR2 are SQVTM and ANQGSEA. The V gene end was trimmed by 7 bases and the J gene end by 4 bases; junction bases not matched to a gene: 6. The CDR3 length is 12 residues. The CDR3 here is CSDATGSYGYTF. The CDR3 DNA follows: TGCAGCGACGCGACAGGGTCCTATGGCTACACCTTC.